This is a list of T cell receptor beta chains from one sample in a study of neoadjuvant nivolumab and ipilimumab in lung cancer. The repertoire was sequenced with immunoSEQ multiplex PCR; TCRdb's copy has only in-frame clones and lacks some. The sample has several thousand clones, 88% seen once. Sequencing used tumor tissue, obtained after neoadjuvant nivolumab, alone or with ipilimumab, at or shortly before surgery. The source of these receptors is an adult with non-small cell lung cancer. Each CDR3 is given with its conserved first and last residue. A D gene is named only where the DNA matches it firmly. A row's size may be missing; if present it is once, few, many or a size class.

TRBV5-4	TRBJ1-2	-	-	CASSSSTVEGYGYTF	TGTGCCAGCAGCTCCTCGACAGTCGAGGGCTATGGCTACACCTTC
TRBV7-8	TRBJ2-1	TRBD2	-	CASSLSTSGNNEQFF	TGTGCCAGCAGCTTATCGACTAGCGGGAACAATGAGCAGTTCTTC
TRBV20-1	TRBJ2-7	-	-	CSAGGSYEQYF	TGCAGTGCTGGAGGCTCCTACGAGCAGTACTTC
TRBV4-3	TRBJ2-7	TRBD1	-	CASSRAQGGGDEQYF	TGCGCCAGCAGCCGCGCACAGGGGGGCGGCGACGAGCAGTACTTC
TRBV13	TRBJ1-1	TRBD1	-	CASRQGQYNTEAFF	TGTGCCAGCCGACAGGGACAATATAACACTGAAGCTTTCTTT
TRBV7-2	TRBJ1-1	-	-	CASSIGPAGDTEAFF	TGTGCCAGCAGCATCGGGCCCGCCGGGGACACTGAAGCTTTCTTT
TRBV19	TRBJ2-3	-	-	CASSIDRGTDTQYF	TGTGCCAGTAGTATAGATCGGGGCACAGATACGCAGTATTTT
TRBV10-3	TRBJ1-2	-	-	CAISEGRVAGYTF	TGTGCCATCAGTGAGGGCAGGGTGGCTGGCTACACCTTC
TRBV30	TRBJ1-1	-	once	CAWSVAGMNTEAFF	TGTGCCTGGAGTGTGGCAGGTATGAACACTGAAGCTTTCTTT
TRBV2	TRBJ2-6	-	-	CASSEEGDWSSGANVLTF	TGTGCCAGCAGTGAAGAGGGTGACTGGTCATCGGGGGCCAACGTCCTGACTTTC
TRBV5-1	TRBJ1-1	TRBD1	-	CASSLTSSGTGSTEAFF	TGCGCCAGCAGCTTGACTAGTTCCGGGACAGGGTCCACTGAAGCTTTCTTT
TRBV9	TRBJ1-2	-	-	CASSVATGRGGGASYTF	TGTGCCAGCAGCGTAGCTACTGGACGGGGTGGTGGGGCCTCCTACACCTTC
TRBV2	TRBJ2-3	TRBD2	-	CASRDGLATDTQYF	TGTGCCAGCAGGGACGGACTAGCGACAGATACGCAGTATTTT
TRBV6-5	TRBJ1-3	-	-	CASSYSGVGSGNTIYF	TGTGCCAGCAGTTACTCGGGGGTCGGCTCTGGAAACACCATATATTTT
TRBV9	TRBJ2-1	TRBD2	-	CASSVTSGSYNEQFF	TGTGCCAGCAGCGTTACTAGCGGATCCTACAATGAGCAGTTCTTC
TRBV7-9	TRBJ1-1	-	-	CASSSGVNTEAFF	TGTGCCAGCAGCTCCGGCGTGAACACTGAAGCTTTCTTT
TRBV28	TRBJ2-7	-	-	CASSPKRLIRYEQYF	TGTGCCAGCAGTCCAAAGCGGCTCATCCGGTACGAGCAGTACTTC
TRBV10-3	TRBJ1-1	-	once	CAINNGGSTEAFF	TGTGCCATCAATAACGGAGGTAGCACTGAAGCTTTCTTT
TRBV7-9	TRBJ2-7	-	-	CASSYDGYEQYF	TGTGCCAGCAGCTATGACGGCTACGAGCAGTACTTC
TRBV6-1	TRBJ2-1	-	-	CASSDPTLTYNEQFF	TGTGCCAGCAGTGATCCCACTCTCACCTACAATGAGCAGTTCTTC
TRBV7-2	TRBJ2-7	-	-	CASSSMSSYEQYF	TGTGCCAGCAGCTCAATGAGCTCCTACGAGCAGTACTTC
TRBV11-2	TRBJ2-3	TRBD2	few	CASSLASLNPGGTDTQYF	TGTGCCAGCAGCTTAGCTTCCCTGAATCCCGGGGGGACAGATACGCAGTATTTT
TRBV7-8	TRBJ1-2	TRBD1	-	CASSSGTGGYGYTF	TGTGCCAGCAGCTCAGGGACAGGGGGTTATGGCTACACCTTC
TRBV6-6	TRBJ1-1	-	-	CASSYPRDTTEAFF	TGTGCCAGCAGTTATCCCCGGGACACCACTGAAGCTTTCTTT
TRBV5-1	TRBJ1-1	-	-	CASSQTAMNTEAFF	TGCGCCAGCAGCCAGACAGCCATGAACACTGAAGCTTTCTTT
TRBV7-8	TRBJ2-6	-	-	CASSLGTANVLTF	TGTGCCAGCAGCCTCGGGACGGCAAACGTCCTGACTTTC
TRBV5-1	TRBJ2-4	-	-	CASSAMGAKNIQYF	TGCGCCAGCAGCGCGATGGGGGCCAAAAACATTCAGTACTTC
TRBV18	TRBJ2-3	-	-	CASHNLTYTDTQYF	TGTGCCAGCCACAACCTGACGTACACAGATACGCAGTATTTT
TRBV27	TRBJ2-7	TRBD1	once	CASSLGQGSYEQYF	TGTGCCAGCAGCCTCGGACAGGGCTCCTACGAGCAGTACTTC
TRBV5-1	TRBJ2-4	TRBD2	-	CASSIGTSGNLLAKNIQYF	TGCGCCAGCAGCATAGGGACTAGCGGGAATTTACTAGCCAAAAACATTCAGTACTTC
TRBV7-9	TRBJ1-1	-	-	CASSFEGNTEAFF	TGTGCCAGCAGCTTCGAGGGGAACACTGAAGCTTTCTTT
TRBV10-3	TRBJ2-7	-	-	CAIGGQGYEQYF	TGTGCCATCGGGGGGCAGGGCTACGAGCAGTACTTC
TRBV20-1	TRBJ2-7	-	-	CSAHSSYEQYF	TGCAGTGCTCACAGTTCCTACGAGCAGTACTTC
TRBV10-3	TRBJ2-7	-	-	CAISRDIFYEQYF	TGTGCCATCAGTCGGGACATTTTCTACGAGCAGTACTTC